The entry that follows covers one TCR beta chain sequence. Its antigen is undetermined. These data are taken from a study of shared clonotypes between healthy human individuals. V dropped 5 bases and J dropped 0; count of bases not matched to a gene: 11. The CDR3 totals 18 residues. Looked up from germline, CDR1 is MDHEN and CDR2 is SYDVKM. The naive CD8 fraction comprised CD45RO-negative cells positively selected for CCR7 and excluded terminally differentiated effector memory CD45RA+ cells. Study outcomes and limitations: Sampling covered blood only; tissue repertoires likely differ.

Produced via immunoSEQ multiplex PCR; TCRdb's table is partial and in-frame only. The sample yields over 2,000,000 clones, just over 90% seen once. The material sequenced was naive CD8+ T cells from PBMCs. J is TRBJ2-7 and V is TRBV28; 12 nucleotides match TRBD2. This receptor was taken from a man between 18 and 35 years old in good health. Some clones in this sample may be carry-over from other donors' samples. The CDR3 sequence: CASSPSGLAGPLSYEQYF. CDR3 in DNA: TGTGCCAGCAGTCCCTCCGGACTAGCGGGACCCCTCTCCTACGAGCAGTACTTC. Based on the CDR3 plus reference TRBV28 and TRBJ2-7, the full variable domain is DVKVTQSSRYLVKRTGEKVFLECVQDMDHENMFWYRQDPGLGLRLIYFSYDVKMKEKGDIPEGYSVSREKKERFSLILESASTNQTSMYLCASSPSGLAGPLSYEQYFGPGTRLTVT.